One and the same sample provided the 18 T cell receptor beta chains below, sequenced in a study of cytotoxic CD8 clonotypes in ibrutinib-treated CLL. Measured with immunoSEQ multiplex PCR; TCRdb has only the in-frame clones, and not every one. The sample records about 140,000 clones, around 93% being singletons. The sequencing here drew on PBMCs, taken after 12 months of ibrutinib treatment. The receptors come from a human donor with chronic lymphocytic leukemia.

V is TRBV27 and J is TRBJ2-1; a possible D gene is TRBD1 (5 bases). This CDR3 spans 14 amino acids. Germline CDR1 reads MNHEY; CDR2 reads SMNVEV (reference sequence). V dropped 3 bases and J dropped 2 bases, with 8 bases sitting between them. The CDR3, as DNA: TGTGCCAGCAGTTTTGGGGCAGCCTACAATGAGCAGTTCTTC. This gives the protein CASSFGAAYNEQFF.

The V and J genes are TRBV2 and TRBJ2-1; no clear D. Germline-derived CDR1 and CDR2 are SNHLY and FYNNEI. V lost 5 bases and J 1 base, leaving 9 bases between the germline ends. This CDR3 region has 14 residues. The DNA for the CDR3 is TGTGCCAGCAGTAGGAGTCCATCCTACAATGAGCAGTTCTTC. Protein: CASSRSPSYNEQFF.

The chain uses TRBV28 and TRBJ1-2; no definite D call. Germline V lookup: CDR1 MDHEN, CDR2 SYDVKM. This CDR3 comprises 13 residues. With 5 bases removed from V and 3 bases from J, the gap between germline ends came to 10 bases. The CDR3 nucleotides read TGTGCCAGCAGTATAACGAAGGACTATGGCTACACCTTC. Protein: CASSITKDYGYTF.

V gene TRBV11-2 combines with J gene TRBJ1-1; D gene unclear. Germline CDR1 is SGHAT and CDR2 is FQNNGV. The CDR3 spans 12 residues. V lost 5 bases and J 4 bases, leaving 8 bases between the germline ends. CDR3 nucleotide sequence: TGTGCCAGCAGCCCGCGCTCCACTGAAGCTTTCTTT. This codes for CASSPRSTEAFF.

The chain's CDR3 is CASSVSGEETQYF. The CDR3, as DNA: TGTGCCAGCAGTGTATCAGGGGAAGAGACCCAGTACTTC. This chain connects TRBV6-4 to TRBJ2-5, with D perhaps matching TRBD1 (6 bases). This CDR3 is built from 13 residues. CDR1 and CDR2 (germline): MRHNA, SNTAGT. The V end lost 4 bases, the J end lost 3 bases, and 9 bases lay between the germline ends.

The chain combines TRBV7-8 with TRBJ2-3; 9 positions agree with TRBD2. The CDR3 has 14 residues. The junction had 10 bases not matched to a gene; V was cut back by 7 bases and J by 8 bases. The germline CDR1 and CDR2 sequences are SGHVS and FQNEAQ. CDR3 region: CASTRTSDVPTQYF. CDR3 coding DNA: TGTGCCAGCACCCGGACTAGCGACGTGCCTACGCAGTATTTT.

This clone was counted between two and nine times. CDR3 sequence (DNA): TGTGCCAGCAGCGCCCCGAGGTCTGACGAGCAGTACTTC. Translation: CASSAPRSDEQYF. This chain links TRBV7-8 with TRBJ2-7, with unresolved D. V lost 5 bases to trimming and J lost 5 bases, with 13 bases between them. The germline CDR1 and CDR2 sequences are SGHVS and FQNEAQ. This CDR3 spans 13 amino acids.

CDR3 residues: CASSGNTGELFF. The CDR3, as DNA: TGTGCCAGCAGTGGTAACACCGGGGAGCTGTTTTTT. The V call is TRBV2, the J call TRBJ2-2; D remains ambiguous. V was trimmed by 4 bases and J by 2 bases, leaving 2 bases between them. The CDR3 has 12 amino acids. Germline V gene lookup returns CDR1 SNHLY and CDR2 FYNNEI.

The chain recombines TRBV6-5 with TRBJ2-7; 9 bases agree with TRBD2. CDR3 length: 16 residues. CDR1 is MNHEY, CDR2 SVGAGI, per germline. V shed 2 bases and J 7 bases; nucleotides not matched to a gene: 12. CDR3: CASSYHPSGDTQEQYF. The CDR3 DNA follows: TGTGCCAGCAGTTACCATCCTAGCGGGGATACCCAGGAGCAGTACTTC.

The chain joins TRBV2 to TRBJ2-7; no reliable D call. CDR3 length equals 12 residues. Germline CDR1 and CDR2: SNHLY and FYNNEI. The V and J ends lost 9 bases and 3 bases respectively, with 12 bases between them. The CDR3 nucleotides read TGTGCCAGGGAAACTGAACACTACGAGCAGTACTTC. Its translation is CARETEHYEQYF.

This sequence joins TRBV19 and TRBJ2-3; TRBD2 agrees at 9 bases. V dropped 9 bases and J dropped 2; count of bases not matched to a gene: 12. The CDR3 spans 16 residues. Germline loops: CDR1 LNHDA, CDR2 SQIVND (reference sequence). Here the CDR3 DNA reads TGTGCCAGCCCCCCCGCTAGCGGGGATGTCACAGATACGCAGTATTTT. Encoded protein: CASPPASGDVTDTQYF.

The rearrangement links TRBV11-3 to TRBJ2-7; D unresolved. The CDR3 is 12 residues long. In germline, CDR1 is SGHNT, CDR2 YENEEA. V was trimmed by 5 bases and J by 6 bases, leaving 11 bases between them. The CDR3 sequence is CASSTELGEQYF. CDR3 nucleotide sequence: TGTGCCAGCAGCACAGAATTAGGCGAGCAGTACTTC.

The chain carries TRBV6-6 and TRBJ2-7, with D possibly being TRBD2 (5 bases). V dropped 5 bases and J dropped 6 bases, with 20 bases sitting between them. The CDR3 has 15 residues. CDR1 MNHNY and CDR2 SVGAGI come from the germline V gene (reference sequence). The DNA for the CDR3 is TGTGCCAGCAGTGGACGACATGAGGGTATGCGCGAGCAGTACTTC. Its translation: CASSGRHEGMREQYF.

The chain joins TRBV18 to TRBJ2-2, with no clear D. The CDR3 totals 13 residues. V lost 1 base and J 1 base, leaving 1 base between the germline ends. Germline CDR1 is KGHSH and CDR2 is LQKENI. The CDR3 DNA follows: TGTGCCAGCTCACCACTGAACACCGGGGAGCTGTTTTTT. This encodes CASSPLNTGELFF.

Notes on this clone: One end of the junction does not line up with germline, which may come from a read error. The rearrangement uses TRBV5-1 and TRBJ2-5, with D perhaps TRBD1 (6 bases). This CDR3 spans 14 amino acids. CDR1 and CDR2 from the germline V gene are SGHRS and YFSETQ. CDR3 sequence: CASTLGAREETQYF. CDR3 coding DNA: TGCGCCAGCACCTTGGGGGCTAGGGAAGAGACCCAGTACTTC.

This sequence joins TRBV28 and TRBJ2-7; 7 bases agree with TRBD1. The CDR3 totals 13 residues. CDR1 is MDHEN, CDR2 SYDVKM, per germline. The ends lost 6 bases at V and 4 bases at J; junction bases unmatched: 6. The CDR3 protein is CASRGTARYEQYF. In nucleotides, the CDR3 is TGTGCCAGCAGAGGGACAGCCAGGTACGAGCAGTACTTC. The full variable domain, completed using reference TRBV28 and TRBJ2-7, is DVKVTQSSRYLVKRTGEKVFLECVQDMDHENMFWYRQDPGLGLRLIYFSYDVKMKEKGDIPEGYSVSREKKERFSLILESASTNQTSMYLCASRGTARYEQYFGPGTRLTVT.

The J gene is TRBJ2-5, the V gene TRBV2; a possible D gene is TRBD2 (6 bases). This CDR3 is 15 amino acids long. Germline V gives CDR1 SNHLY, CDR2 FYNNEI. V was trimmed by 5 bases and J by 2 bases, leaving 15 bases between them. The CDR3 coding sequence is TGTGCCAGCAGTCCCTCGGGGAGGCGTCAAGAGACCCAGTACTTC. Its protein product is CASSPSGRRQETQYF.

This sequence joins TRBV13 and TRBJ2-2, with D possibly called TRBD1 or TRBD2 (6 bases each). Germline loops: CDR1 PRHDT, CDR2 FYEKMQ (reference sequence). Trimming removed 5 bases from V and 4 bases from J, with 17 bases in between. This CDR3 has 16 amino acids. CDR3 in DNA: TGTGCCAGCAGCCTAGTCGCAGGGGAGGTCACCGGGGAGCTGTTTTTT. It specifies CASSLVAGEVTGELFF.